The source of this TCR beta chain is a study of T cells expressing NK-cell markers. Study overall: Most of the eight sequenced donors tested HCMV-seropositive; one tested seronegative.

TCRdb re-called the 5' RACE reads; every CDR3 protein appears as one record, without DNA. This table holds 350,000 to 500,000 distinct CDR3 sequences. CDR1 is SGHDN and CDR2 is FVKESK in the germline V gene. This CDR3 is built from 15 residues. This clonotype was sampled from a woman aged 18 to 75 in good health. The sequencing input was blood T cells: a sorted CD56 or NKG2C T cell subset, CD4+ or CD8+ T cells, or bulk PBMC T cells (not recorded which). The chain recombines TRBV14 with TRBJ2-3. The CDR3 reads CASSHAALLTDTQYF.